The TCR beta chain under discussion was sequenced for a study of blood T cell repertoires in COVID-19. As originally analysed: Counts of nucleated cells, estimated from reference gene primer amplification, were obtained. Repertoires were generated with immunoSEQ multiplex PCR, while TCRdb's copy carries only in-frame clones and drops some. Clonal size and the V and J genes are those of that table, whereas D and trimming came from the DNA. This sample has about 250,000 clones; approximately 85% occur once, and the top ten carry approximately 9.6%. Participants were aged 18 to 89 years, lived in 24 US areas, and enrolled virtually. The sequenced sample was PBMCs or T cells enriched from blood (not recorded which). The sequence was collected from a woman in her forties or fifties with acute COVID-19.

The DNA of the CDR3 is TGTGCCAGCAGTGACGGAGCGGGGGGCGAAAATGAGCAGTTCTTC. Encoded protein: CASSDGAGGENEQFF. The J gene is TRBJ2-1, the V gene TRBV6-1, with 9 bases that match TRBD2. J gave up 7 bases and V 3 bases, and 7 bases lay outside the gene matches. The CDR3 loop spans 15 amino acids. Germline CDR1 and CDR2: MNHNS and SASEGT.